The clone carrying this TCR beta chain was seen only a few times. Only in-frame clones appear in the TCRdb table, and some are missing; sequencing was by immunoSEQ multiplex PCR. The sample lists 98,000 or so clones; about 85% were seen once. Between the trimmed V and J ends, which lost 2 bases and 0 bases, there was a span of 7 bases. CDR3 size: 15 residues. Germline CDR1 is SGHAT and CDR2 is FQNNGV. These data belong to a study of control samples from healthy donors and cancer patients. The genes are TRBV11-2 and TRBJ1-4; TRBD1 might be the D (6 bases). The sequence came from a woman aged 70-85 years in good health. The sample was blood. CDR3: CASSLWGPTNEKLFF. CDR3 sequence (DNA): TGTGCCAGCAGCTTATGGGGGCCAACTAATGAAAAACTGTTTTTT.